This T cell receptor (beta chain) was sequenced for a study of control samples from healthy donors and cancer patients (dated by TCRdb to the early 2020s). The CDR3 sequence holds 14 residues, the cysteine and phenylalanine included. The entry retains the CDR3 DNA only, 42 bases that are in frame from base 1. The junction shows trimming of 4 bases on V and 0 bases on J, plus 7 bases between the germline ends. CDR1 and CDR2, per the germline V gene (reference sequence), are SEHNR and FQNEAQ. As to this clone: It has no known antigen specificity. No base quality values were provided; no much bigger clone lies one nucleotide off.

The library was produced with the immunoSEQ multiplex PCR assay. TCRdb provides this immuneACCESS table in a form limited to in-frame rearrangements. Some clones are lacking; in checked studies, under half of them reflect an unresolved V gene, and why the rest are absent is not known. Within this sample are tens of thousands of clones, with over 75% of them counted one time only. The ten largest account for approximately 7.2% of the sample. The sequence derives from a man in his fifties in good health. Material: blood. The chain is encoded by TRBV7-9 joined to TRBJ1-5; a tentative D match to TRBD1 spans 5 bases. The CDR3 region has the sequence CASSSGGSNQPQHF. The nucleotide sequence is TGTGCCAGCAGCTCGGGGGGTAGCAATCAGCCCCAGCATTTT. The CDR3, completed at both ends by the reference TRBV7-9 and TRBJ1-5 genes, gives the full variable domain DTGVSQNPRHKITKRGQNVTFRCDPISEHNRLYWYRQTLGQGPEFLTYFQNEAQLEKSRLLSDRFSAERPKGSFSTLEIQRTEQGDSAMYLCASSSGGSNQPQHFGDGTRLSIL.